A selection of T cell receptor beta chains follows, all from one sample in a study of T cells in localized non-small cell lung cancer. Here immunoSEQ multiplex PCR was the method, and the copy in TCRdb shows in-frame clones only, minus some. The sample shows tens of thousands of clones, around 89% of them seen only once. The starting material was peripheral blood, obtained before any cancer treatment. These receptors were obtained from a woman aged 35 to 69 with stage I squamous cell lung carcinoma. Both conserved end residues are trimmed from each CDR3.

>TRBV9|13|TRBJ2-5
ASSVAGGPVETQY
>TRBV10-3|11|TRBJ1-5
AISESLGMPQH
>TRBV19|11|TRBJ1-2
ASSPSPVLGYT
>TRBV27|10|TRBJ1-6
ASRQGGSPLH
>TRBV4-2|11|TRBJ2-2
ASSQDRRGGLF
>TRBV5-1|12|TRBJ2-5
ASSPGSGGETQY
>TRBV4-2|14|TRBJ2-1
ASSQDRAGAYNEQF
>TRBV11-1|14|TRBJ2-1
ASSLIGISSYNEQF
>TRBV7-9|13|TRBJ2-7
ASSPGGPRGGEQY
>TRBV7-2|13|TRBJ2-1
ASSLEGTSYNEQF
>TRBV5-1|13|TRBJ2-1
ASTPDPGYYNEQF
>TRBV5-1|10|TRBJ2-5
ASSLGLETQY
>TRBV5-5|13|TRBJ1-5
ASTLGGQGNQPQH
>TRBV30|13|TRBJ1-4
AWSVGTAFNEKLF
>TRBV4-1|13|TRBJ1-5
ASSQGGGRNQPQH
>TRBV5-1|14|TRBJ1-1
ASSADSLSMNTEAF
>TRBV23-1|14|TRBJ2-1
ASRTGEAGSYNEQF
>TRBV5-4|12|TRBJ1-3
ASSSPKAGNTIY
>TRBV21-1|13|TRBJ1-1
ASSKAEGLNTEAF
>TRBV5-4|13|TRBJ1-3
ASSLDWGTGNTIY
>TRBV7-8|13|TRBJ1-6
ASSPAGVLNSPLH
>TRBV30|10|TRBJ1-1
AWRGLGAEAF
>TRBV19|12|TRBJ1-1
ASSISDRATEAF
>TRBV6-5|13|TRBJ1-5
ASTAQQVSNQPQH
>TRBV29-1|11|TRBJ1-5
SVGGNSNQPQH
>TRBV29-1|11|TRBJ1-5
SVGKDSNQPQH
>TRBV7-2|9|TRBJ1-1
ASRSYTEAF
>TRBV29-1|9|TRBJ1-1
SGGWNTEAF
>TRBV6-1|12|TRBJ1-1
ASSEVDLGAEAF
>TRBV9|13|TRBJ1-2
ASSVALTALYGYT
>TRBV2|14|TRBJ1-5
ASSVGKGRSNQPQH
>TRBV29-1|10|TRBJ1-2
SVGGGSAGYT
>TRBV6-5|12|TRBJ1-5
ASRTGGGNQPQH
>TRBV7-3|13|TRBJ2-1
ASSLSGGEYNEQF
>TRBV30|12|TRBJ1-4
AWSRDRWDEKLF
>TRBV6-1|13|TRBJ2-1
ASSDRQALRNEQF
>TRBV10-3|12|TRBJ1-1
AISVGQGGPEAF
>TRBV28|12|TRBJ1-5
AIRPGQVNQPQH
>TRBV6-5|11|TRBJ1-2
ASSYEGALGYT
>TRBV4-1|13|TRBJ2-2
ASSPQGSNTGELF
>TRBV5-1|13|TRBJ2-1
ASSSRQGNGNEQF
>TRBV15|11|TRBJ1-2
ATSSGPNYGYT
>TRBV30|13|TRBJ2-3
AWARGGRTADTQY
>TRBV5-1|13|TRBJ2-3
ASRSDTFSVSTQY
>TRBV5-1|13|TRBJ2-3
ASSPYKGGTDTQY
>TRBV27|14|TRBJ1-1
ASRRTGGIWNTEAF
>TRBV14|11|TRBJ2-7
ASSQLDTGEQY
>TRBV5-1|12|TRBJ1-5
ASSLVGSSQPQH
>TRBV5-1|12|TRBJ2-1
ASSLGQGGDEQF
>TRBV6-5|12|TRBJ1-2
ASSRDGSNYGYT
>TRBV10-1|12|TRBJ2-5
ASSESMEVETQY
>TRBV6-5|11|TRBJ1-1
ASSEETATEAF
>TRBV9|13|TRBJ1-2
ASSPRGQGTSGYT
>TRBV5-6|11|TRBJ1-3
ASTTSRGNTIY
>TRBV19|12|TRBJ2-3
ASKDTLLTDTQY
>TRBV10-2|14|TRBJ1-2
ASSELSSRTNYGYT
>TRBV5-4|13|TRBJ1-5
ASSEDRGPSQPQH
>TRBV4-1|18|TRBJ2-2
ASSPRTSGGVSMGTGELF
>TRBV27|11|TRBJ1-2
ASSLNVNYGYT